The clone carrying this T cell receptor beta chain was observed many times. Its antigen is unidentified. This sample stems from a study of T cell clonality in common variable immunodeficiency. Control and CVID samples contributed equal amounts of genomic DNA. Profiling relied on immunoSEQ multiplex PCR, and the TCRdb table lists in-frame clones only, not all of them. This sample has roughly 58,000 clones, each found more than once. Heparinized whole blood, about 5 to 8.5 ml, came from each donor. Study results and caveats: Fewer deletions and N-nucleotide insertions were reportedly seen in common variable immunodeficiency TCR beta sequences. CVID subjects showed higher TCRbeta clonality than healthy controls.

Sequencing input: peripheral blood mononuclear cells. The clonotype comes from a person between 18 and 69 years old in good health.

Incomplete CDR3 DNA: TGCAGTGCTAGAGTTCGGGTTAGGAACGAG. Translation: CSARVRVRNE. The whole CDR3 region reads CSARVRVRNEQYF. The chain has TRBV20-1 and TRBJ2-7; D unclear. The read ends 3 residues before the CDR3 terminus; that terminus is restored from the germline J gene. Germline V gene data show CDR1 as DFQATT and CDR2 as SNEGSKA (reference sequence). This CDR3 has 13 amino acids. V lost 1 base, J lost 5 bases, and 12 bases lay in between.